The 28 T cell receptor beta chains presented below share a single source sample, sequenced in a study of TIL therapy for anti-PD-1-resistant metastatic lung cancer. This was the immunoSEQ v3 assay. Sequencing was performed with immunoSEQ multiplex PCR; in TCRdb, only in-frame clones are kept and a portion is missing. The sample holds approximately 87,000 clones, roughly 65% seen once. Documented time point: pre-treatment sample, taken before nivolumab and TIL therapy. Pleural nodules or supraclavicular lymph nodes made up most of the excised metastases sampled. The sample consisted of tumor tissue, taken at baseline. The source of these receptors is a person aged 30 to 80 with non-small cell lung cancer.

The chain couples TRBV7-3 to TRBJ2-2; unclear D gene. Trimming stripped 2 bases from V and 0 bases from J, with 4 bases between. CDR1 and CDR2 (germline): SGHTA, FQGTGA. This CDR3 has 14 residues. CDR3 sequence (DNA): TGTGCCAGCAGCTTACTACCGAACACCGGGGAGCTGTTTTTT. This encodes CASSLLPNTGELFF.

This clone has more than one count but fewer than ten. V gene TRBV7-9 combines with J gene TRBJ2-1; 10 bases fit TRBD2. In germline, CDR1 is SEHNR, CDR2 FQNEAQ (reference sequence). CDR3 length: 17 residues. J gave up 4 bases and V 6 bases, and 12 bases lay outside the gene matches. This CDR3 is CASSYPLSGRAYNEQFF. The CDR3 bases are TGTGCCAGCAGTTACCCTCTGAGCGGGAGGGCATACAATGAGCAGTTCTTC.

V is TRBV9 and J is TRBJ2-7; D perhaps matches TRBD2 (5 bases). The CDR3 totals 14 residues. Germline loops: CDR1 SGDLS, CDR2 YYNGEE. The ends were cut back, 4 bases at V and 2 bases at J, with 13 bases in the middle. CDR3 region: CASSPRGLPYEQYF. DNA of the CDR3: TGTGCCAGCAGCCCTCGAGGACTCCCCTACGAGCAGTACTTC.

This clone was detected once. The V and J genes are TRBV7-2 and TRBJ2-7; D is possibly TRBD1 or TRBD2 (5 bases each). Trimming removed 5 bases from V and 0 bases from J, with 11 bases in between. Germline V lookup: CDR1 SGHTA, CDR2 FQGNSA. This CDR3 comprises 14 residues. The CDR3 bases are TGTGCCAGCAGCCCCATGGGGACCTCCTACGAGCAGTACTTC. Protein sequence: CASSPMGTSYEQYF.

This rearrangement joins TRBV7-6 to TRBJ2-3, with D possibly being TRBD2 (5 bases). Germline values: CDR1 SGHVS, CDR2 FNYEAQ. The CDR3 contains 15 residues. Trimming left V 0 bases short and J 0 bases short, with 7 bases between. CDR3 coding DNA: TGTGCCAGCAGCTTAGCAGCGGTTAGCACAGATACGCAGTATTTT. Translating it yields CASSLAAVSTDTQYF.

This rearrangement joins TRBV9 to TRBJ2-1; the match to TRBD2 covers 14 bases. Trimming removed 3 bases from V and 3 bases from J; junction bases left unmatched: 8. Germline CDR1 is SGDLS and CDR2 is YYNGEE. CDR3 size: 18 residues. The CDR3 nucleotides are TGTGCCAGCAGCGGGGGACTAGCGGGGGACCGGTTCTACAATGAGCAGTTCTTC. It codes for CASSGGLAGDRFYNEQFF. The variable domain in full, with the rest retrieved from reference TRBV9 and TRBJ2-1, is DSGVTQTPKHLITATGQRVTLRCSPRSGDLSVYWYQQSLDQGLQFLIQYYNGEERAKGNILERFSAQQFPDLHSELNLSSLELGDSALYFCASSGGLAGDRFYNEQFFGPGTRLTVL.

The chain joins TRBV11-3 to TRBJ2-7; tentatively, D is TRBD1 (6 bases). The germline V gene has CDR1 SGHNT and CDR2 YENEEA. There are 15 residues in the CDR3. Trimming stripped 4 bases from V and 1 base from J, with 14 bases between. The CDR3, as DNA: TGTGCCAGCAGCTCAGGGGCCAGGGATTCCTACGAGCAGTACTTC. Amino acids: CASSSGARDSYEQYF.

The rearrangement uses TRBV12-3 or TRBV12-4 and TRBJ2-2; no reliable D call. The CDR3 runs 12 residues. The V gene lost 3 bases and the J gene lost 6 bases, with 5 bases spanning the gap. For the CDR3, the DNA is TGTGCCAGCAGTTTTTTCCCCGGGGAGCTGTTTTTT. Translating gives CASSFFPGELFF.

The chain employs TRBV28 and TRBJ2-2, with 7 nucleotides matching TRBD1. Trimming at V came to 4 bases and at J to 6 bases, leaving 8 bases not matched to a gene. The CDR3 covers 15 residues. The germline V gene has CDR1 MDHEN and CDR2 SYDVKM. The chain's CDR3 is CASSWGGTVAGELFF. DNA for the CDR3: TGTGCCAGCAGTTGGGGTGGGACAGTCGCCGGGGAGCTGTTTTTT.

The chain recombines TRBV12-3 or TRBV12-4 with TRBJ2-7; D remains unclear. V was trimmed by 3 bases and J by 0 bases, leaving 6 bases between them. This CDR3 contains 13 residues. CDR3 amino acids: CASSLGTSYEQYF. DNA of the CDR3: TGTGCCAGCAGTTTGGGCACCTCCTACGAGCAGTACTTC.

The gene calls are TRBV30 and TRBJ2-7; 14 bases match TRBD2. The CDR3 totals 18 residues. From germline, CDR1 is GTSNPN and CDR2 SVGIG (reference sequence). J gave up 2 bases and V 4 bases, and 13 bases lay outside the gene matches. The CDR3 spells CAWKPSPGTSGGPYEQYF. CDR3 nucleotides: TGTGCCTGGAAACCGAGCCCCGGGACTAGCGGGGGACCCTACGAGCAGTACTTC.

This clone has a single count. The rearrangement links TRBV7-2 to TRBJ2-7, with a possible D match to TRBD1 (6 bases). Per the germline V gene, CDR1 is SGHTA and CDR2 is FQGNSA. The CDR3 loop spans 14 amino acids. Between the trimmed V and J ends, which lost 3 bases and 2 bases, there was a span of 11 bases. CDR3 residues: CASSFAQGPYEQYF. In DNA, the CDR3 is TGTGCCAGCAGCTTTGCTCAGGGGCCCTACGAGCAGTACTTC. Looking up the rest from reference TRBV7-2 and TRBJ2-7 gives the full variable domain: GAGVSQSPSNKVTEKGKDVELRCDPISGHTALYWYRQSLGQGLEFLIYFQGNSAPDKSGLPSDRFSAERTGGSVSTLTIQRTQQEDSAVYLCASSFAQGPYEQYFGPGTRLTVT.

This rearrangement joins TRBV27 to TRBJ2-7, with 11 bases aligning to TRBD1. CDR1 MNHEY and CDR2 SMNVEV come from the germline V gene (reference sequence). V shed 6 bases and J 6 bases; nucleotides not matched to a gene: 19. The CDR3 loop spans 18 amino acids. The CDR3 sequence: CASSPGGRFWDRGVEQYF. DNA of the CDR3: TGTGCCAGCAGCCCCGGAGGTAGATTTTGGGACAGGGGGGTCGAGCAGTACTTC.

This chain connects TRBV11-2 to TRBJ2-5; D might be TRBD1 (5 bases). Germline V gene data show CDR1 as SGHAT and CDR2 as FQNNGV. Trimming stripped 4 bases from V and 3 bases from J, with 12 bases between. The CDR3 covers 14 residues. The CDR3 region is CASSSLDNEETQYF. The CDR3 bases are TGTGCCAGCAGCTCCCTGGACAATGAAGAGACCCAGTACTTC.

The chain employs TRBV13 and TRBJ2-2; perhaps TRBD2 as D (6 bases). The germline V and J ends were trimmed by 5 bases and 6 bases, with 16 bases remaining between them. This CDR3 has 15 residues. Germline V CDR1 and CDR2: PRHDT, FYEKMQ (reference sequence). In DNA form, the CDR3 reads TGTGCCAGCAGCATACGGGTGACTAGTCCCGGGGAGCTGTTTTTT. Translating gives CASSIRVTSPGELFF.

This clone was detected once. CDR3 in amino acids: CASSLDAGRNTIYF. Here the CDR3 DNA reads TGCGCCAGCAGCTTGGATGCAGGTAGAAACACCATATATTTT. The rearrangement uses TRBV5-1 and TRBJ1-3; D gene ambiguous. V was trimmed by 0 bases and J by 5 bases, leaving 9 bases between them. The CDR3 contains 14 residues. CDR1 and CDR2 from the germline V gene are SGHRS and YFSETQ.

The CDR3 DNA reads TGTGCCAGTCGGGGAGAAGCGGGGGATACCTACGAGCAGTACTTC. Amino acids: CASRGEAGDTYEQYF. The chain combines TRBV19 with TRBJ2-7; 8 positions match TRBD2. CDR3 length: 15 residues. The V gene's germline CDR1 is LNHDA and CDR2 SQIVND (reference sequence). V shed 8 bases and J 2 bases; nucleotides not matched to a gene: 11.

This clone was detected only once. The chain links TRBV28 to TRBJ2-5, with TRBD2 matching 7 bases. V dropped 3 bases and J dropped 0; count of bases not matched to a gene: 1. Germline CDR1 is MDHEN and CDR2 is SYDVKM. This CDR3 region has 14 residues. This CDR3 reads CASSLGGYQETQYF. The CDR3 DNA sequence: TGTGCCAGCAGTTTGGGGGGGTACCAAGAGACCCAGTACTTC.

J is TRBJ2-3 and V is TRBV6-5; D is undetermined. The germline gives CDR1 MNHEY, CDR2 SVGAGI. Trimming removed 0 bases at V and 4 bases at J, with 8 bases between. The CDR3 totals 14 residues. The CDR3 bases are TGTGCCAGCAGTTACTCGCCAGGCCCAGATACGCAGTATTTT. Its translation is CASSYSPGPDTQYF.

The rearrangement uses TRBV6-6 and TRBJ2-1; weak D call: TRBD2 (5 bases). There are 12 residues in the CDR3. Looked up from germline, CDR1 is MNHNY and CDR2 is SVGAGI (reference sequence). V was trimmed by 10 bases and J by 9 bases, leaving 16 bases between them. CDR3 DNA: TGTGCCACCCAGTTCCAAGGAGGTGAGCAGTTCTTC. Protein product: CATQFQGGEQFF.

The gene calls are TRBV15 and TRBJ2-7; D is ambiguous. Germline CDR1 LNHNV, CDR2 YYDKDF (reference sequence). This CDR3 is 14 amino acids long. V lost 5 bases and J lost 0, with 11 bases in between. The chain's CDR3 is CATSPKESSYEQYF. CDR3 in DNA: TGTGCCACCAGCCCGAAAGAGAGCTCCTACGAGCAGTACTTC.

J is TRBJ1-6 and V is TRBV19; D gene ambiguous. CDR1 and CDR2 (germline): LNHDA, SQIVND (reference sequence). Trimming stripped 3 bases from V and 9 bases from J, with 6 bases between. The CDR3 loop spans 12 amino acids. The CDR3 loop is CASSIDSSPLHF. The CDR3 nucleotides are TGTGCCAGTAGTATCGATAGTTCACCCCTCCACTTT.

The rearrangement uses TRBV19 and TRBJ2-1; D might be TRBD2 (6 bases). CDR3 length: 14 amino acids. The ends were cut back, 5 bases at V and 5 bases at J, with 13 bases in the middle. CDR1 is LNHDA and CDR2 is SQIVND in the germline V gene (reference sequence). The CDR3 nucleotides are TGTGCCAGTAGTTTCCGGGACTTTAACAATGAGCAGTTCTTC. Its translation: CASSFRDFNNEQFF.

This chain connects TRBV6-6 to TRBJ2-1, with D perhaps TRBD1 or TRBD2 (5 bases each). V dropped 2 bases and J dropped 5 bases, with 10 bases sitting between them. CDR1 is MNHNY and CDR2 is SVGAGI in the germline V gene (reference sequence). This CDR3 comprises 14 residues. CDR3 bases: TGTGCCAGCAGTTACGGGGACGTGAACAATGAGCAGTTCTTC. Its translation: CASSYGDVNNEQFF.

In its sample, this clone was seen a few times. The rearrangement joins TRBV28 to TRBJ2-7; D could derive from TRBD1 or TRBD2 (5 bases each). This CDR3 has 12 residues. Germline V gives CDR1 MDHEN, CDR2 SYDVKM. V was trimmed by 7 bases and J by 5 bases, leaving 12 bases between them. The chain's CDR3 is CASTPGSHEQYF. CDR3 nucleotide sequence: TGTGCCAGCACTCCAGGGAGCCACGAGCAGTACTTC.

This chain joins TRBV19 and TRBJ2-2; TRBD2 agrees at 12 bases. V shed 4 bases, J shed 6 bases, and the junction held 6 bases outside the gene matches. The CDR3 consists of 16 residues. Germline lookup yields CDR1 LNHDA and CDR2 SQIVND (reference sequence). This chain's CDR3 is CASSNPASGRAGELFF. Here the CDR3 DNA reads TGTGCCAGTAGTAACCCCGCTAGCGGGAGGGCCGGGGAGCTGTTTTTT.

The V call is TRBV28, the J call TRBJ2-3, with D hard to call. The CDR3 has 13 residues. V dropped 7 bases and J dropped 1 base, with 9 bases sitting between them. The germline V gene has CDR1 MDHEN and CDR2 SYDVKM. The DNA for the CDR3 is TGTGCCAGCAAGAAAGGCGGCACAGATACGCAGTATTTT. The encoded protein is CASKKGGTDTQYF.

The chain joins TRBV6-5 to TRBJ2-1, with TRBD2 matching over 7 bases. J gave up 9 bases and V 8 bases, and 16 bases lay outside the gene matches. The germline V gene encodes CDR1 MNHEY and CDR2 SVGAGI. The CDR3 contains 15 residues. DNA of the CDR3: TGTGCCAGCGAGCGGGGCCCGCTCACTAAGGGTGAGCAGTTCTTC. Protein: CASERGPLTKGEQFF.